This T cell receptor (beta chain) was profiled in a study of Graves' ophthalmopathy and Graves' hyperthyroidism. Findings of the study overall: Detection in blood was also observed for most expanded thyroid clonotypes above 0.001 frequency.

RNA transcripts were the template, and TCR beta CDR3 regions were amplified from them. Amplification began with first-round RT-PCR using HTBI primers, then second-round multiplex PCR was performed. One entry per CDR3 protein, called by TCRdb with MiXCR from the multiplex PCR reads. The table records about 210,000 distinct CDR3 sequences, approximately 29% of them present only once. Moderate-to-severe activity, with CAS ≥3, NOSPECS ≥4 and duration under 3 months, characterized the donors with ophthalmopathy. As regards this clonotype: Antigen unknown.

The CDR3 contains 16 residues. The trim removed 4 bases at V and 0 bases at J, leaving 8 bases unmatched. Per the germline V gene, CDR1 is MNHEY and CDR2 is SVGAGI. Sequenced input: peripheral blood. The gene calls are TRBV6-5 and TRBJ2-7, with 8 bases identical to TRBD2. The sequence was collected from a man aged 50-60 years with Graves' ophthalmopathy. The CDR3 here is CASSLSGGGYSYEQYF. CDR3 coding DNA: TGTGCCAGCAGTTTATCGGGCGGGGGGTACTCCTACGAGCAGTACTTC.